A single sample gave rise to the 20 T cell receptor beta chains below, sequenced in a study of T cells in Graves' hyperthyroidism and ophthalmopathy (dated by TCRdb to the late 2010s). The method behind the library was multiplex PCR. TCRdb shows the sequencer as Illumina HiSeq 2000. The TCR beta CDR3 regions were amplified from RNA transcripts. A first-round RT-PCR of the TCR CDR3 used the HTBI primer set with the Qiagen OneStep RT-PCR kit. Clones were called with MiXCR by TCRdb after fastp trimmed the public reads at Q25, and only in-frame beta chains were retained. CDR3 protein sequences are deduplicated, and each keeps its most common genes and DNA. The sample data list a few hundred thousand distinct CDR3 sequences, and about half of these were observed just once. The ten largest clones capture 8.2% of the sample. Sequencing used peripheral blood or thyroid tissue (not recorded which). These receptor sequences come from a woman younger than 35 with Graves' hyperthyroidism. Donor details come from another sample of the same person, matched by shared clones.

The chain employs TRBV5-1 and TRBJ2-7; D is perhaps TRBD2 (6 bases). The CDR3 is made up of 15 amino acids. Between the trimmed V and J ends, which lost 3 bases and 3 bases, there was a span of 16 bases. Germline V gives CDR1 SGHRS, CDR2 YFSETQ. This CDR3 is CASSSQGRSYYEQYF. The CDR3 coding sequence is TGCGCCAGCAGCTCGCAAGGGAGGTCCTACTACGAGCAGTACTTC.

The rearrangement links TRBV7-3 to TRBJ2-5; D is uncertain. The DNA matches TRBJ2-1 better at its end, which makes the J call doubtful. Per germline, CDR1 SGHTA and CDR2 FQGTGA. CDR3 size: 13 residues. CDR3 DNA sequence: TGTGCCAGCAGCTTAACAGTGAACAATGAGCAGTTCTTC. It codes for CASSLTVNNEQFF.

The rearrangement links TRBV7-8 to TRBJ1-1; D is unclear. Trimming took 5 bases from V and 1 from J, leaving 17 bases between them. Germline-derived CDR1 and CDR2 are SGHVS and FQNEAQ. The CDR3 runs 16 residues. The CDR3 region is CASSRPTRVGNTEAFF. The CDR3 nucleotides are TGTGCCAGCAGCCGACCTACGAGGGTGGGGAACACTGAAGCTTTCTTT.

The chain recombines TRBV2 with TRBJ1-4, with 7 positions matching TRBD1. V trimming: 5 bases; J trimming: 4 bases; junction bases outside the gene matches: 10. This CDR3 is built from 16 residues. The germline V gene encodes CDR1 SNHLY and CDR2 FYNNEI. This CDR3 reads CASSINPTGFNEKLFF. As DNA, the CDR3 is TGTGCCAGCAGTATCAACCCGACAGGGTTTAATGAAAAACTGTTTTTT. Full variable domain (remainder filled in from reference TRBV2 and TRBJ1-4): EPEVTQTPSHQVTQMGQEVILRCVPISNHLYFYWYRQILGQKVEFLVSFYNNEISEKSEIFDDQFSVERPDGSNFTLKIRSTKLEDSAMYFCASSINPTGFNEKLFFGSGTQLSVL.

In the case of this clonotype: At one end the junction does not follow the germline gene, possibly because of a read error. The chain carries TRBV7-2 and TRBJ1-1, with D hard to call. CDR3 length equals 18 residues. Germline assignment: CDR1 SGHTA and CDR2 FQGNSA. The CDR3 spells CASSKDGRESLVNTEAFF. The CDR3 DNA reads TGCGCCAGCAGTAAAGATGGTAGGGAAAGCCTCGTGAACACTGAAGCTTTCTTT.

This clonotype has a count of ten or more. The chain uses TRBV7-9 and TRBJ1-1, with unresolved D. The CDR3 sequence is 13 residues long. V lost 3 bases to trimming and J lost 3 bases, with 8 bases between them. Germline CDR1 SEHNR, CDR2 FQNEAQ (reference sequence). The CDR3 sequence: CASSFSRDTEAFF. CDR3 DNA: TGTGCCAGCAGCTTCAGCCGGGACACTGAAGCTTTCTTT. Using reference TRBV7-9 and TRBJ1-1 for the parts outside the CDR3, the full variable domain is DTGVSQNPRHKITKRGQNVTFRCDPISEHNRLYWYRQTLGQGPEFLTYFQNEAQLEKSRLLSDRFSAERPKGSFSTLEIQRTEQGDSAMYLCASSFSRDTEAFFGQGTRLTVV.

This clonotype was seen a few times. One end of the junction fails to match germline, which may point to a read error. This sequence joins TRBV7-2 and TRBJ1-2; 9 positions agree with TRBD1. This CDR3 has 15 residues. CDR1 is SGHTA, CDR2 FQGNSA, per germline. CDR3 sequence (DNA): TGCGCCAGCAGCCAAGGGACAGGGAGGCACTATGGCTACACCTTC. It translates to CASSQGTGRHYGYTF.

Concerning this clonotype itself: The junction does not match germline at one end; this may be a read error. V usage is TRBV7-7 and J usage is TRBJ2-2; D remains unclear. Germline CDR1 is SSHAT and CDR2 is FNYEAQ (reference sequence). This CDR3 has 17 residues. The CDR3 is CASSLVAVRVSAGELFF. In nucleotides, the CDR3 is TGTGCTAGCAGCTTGGTAGCCGTGAGAGTGAGTGCCGGGGAGCTGTTTTTT.

The gene calls are TRBV6-6 and TRBJ1-2; D is unclear. V was shortened by 4 bases and J by 6 bases, with 12 bases between the two germline ends. The CDR3 runs 13 residues. The germline V gene has CDR1 MNHNY and CDR2 SVGAGI (reference sequence). Here the CDR3 reads CASSLGLGDGYTF. CDR3 nucleotide sequence: TGTGCCAGCAGTTTAGGTCTCGGGGATGGCTACACCTTC.

This clonotype occurred many times. The chain joins TRBV7-2 to TRBJ1-2, with D unclear. Germline V CDR1 and CDR2: SGHTA, FQGNSA. The CDR3 is 13 amino acids. Trimming stripped 0 bases from V and 6 bases from J, with 8 bases between. CDR3 protein: CASSLASGNGYTF. The CDR3 bases are TGTGCCAGCAGCTTAGCGAGTGGGAATGGCTACACCTTC. Drawing the rest from reference TRBV7-2 and TRBJ1-2, the complete variable domain is GAGVSQSPSNKVTEKGKDVELRCDPISGHTALYWYRQSLGQGLEFLIYFQGNSAPDKSGLPSDRFSAERTGGSVSTLTIQRTQQEDSAVYLCASSLASGNGYTFGSGTRLTVV.

CDR3 nucleotides: TGTGCCACCAGTGATTTCAGGGGAAAGTACGAGCAGTACTTC. Translation gives CATSDFRGKYEQYF. This chain uses TRBV24-1 with TRBJ2-7; maybe TRBD1 (6 bases). The CDR3 is 14 amino acids. The V gene's germline CDR1 is KGHDR and CDR2 SFDVKD. V was shortened by 1 base and J by 4 bases, with 10 bases between the two germline ends.

The genes are TRBV6-6 and TRBJ2-5; perhaps TRBD1 as D (7 bases). The ends were cut back, 6 bases at V and 3 bases at J, with 11 bases in the middle. The germline CDR1 and CDR2 sequences are MNHNY and SVGAGI (reference sequence). The CDR3 consists of 13 residues. CDR3 region: CASSGGTEETQYF. As DNA, the CDR3 is TGTGCCAGCAGCGGCGGGACAGAAGAGACCCAGTACTTC.

This chain uses TRBV7-2 with TRBJ2-5; D gene uncertain. CDR3 size: 11 residues. Trimming removed 5 bases from V and 7 bases from J, with 8 bases in between. Germline CDR1 and CDR2: SGHTA and FQGNSA. The CDR3 nucleotides read TGTGCCAGCAGCAGTCCCGGGACCCAGTACTTC. Encoded protein: CASSSPGTQYF.

This clonotype was detected only a few times. CDR3 coding DNA: TGTGCCAGCAGTTATACGGGAGAAGCTTTCTTT. Its translation: CASSYTGEAFF. The chain carries TRBV7-9 and TRBJ1-1, with D unclear. The CDR3 has 11 amino acids. V lost 6 bases and J 8 bases, leaving 10 bases between the germline ends. Looked up from germline, CDR1 is SEHNR and CDR2 is FQNEAQ (reference sequence).

This clonotype was seen repeatedly, ten times or more. The J gene is TRBJ1-1, the V gene TRBV29-1, with TRBD1 as a possible D gene (6 bases). The CDR3 is made up of 15 amino acids. CDR1 is SQVTM, CDR2 ANQGSEA, per germline. Trimming removed 6 bases from V and 4 bases from J, with 21 bases in between. The CDR3 region is CSVDILQGLTTEAFF. The DNA for the CDR3 is TGCAGCGTCGATATTTTACAGGGTTTGACCACTGAAGCTTTCTTT. Based on the CDR3 plus reference TRBV29-1 and TRBJ1-1, the full variable domain is SAVISQKPSRDICQRGTSLTIQCQVDSQVTMMFWYRQQPGQSLTLIATANQGSEATYESGFVIDKFPISRPNLTFSTLTVSNMSPEDSSIYLCSVDILQGLTTEAFFGQGTRLTVV.

This clonotype was seen only a few times. A much bigger clone sits one base away, suggesting this may be a read error. The chain links TRBV29-1 to TRBJ1-1, with 8 bases that match TRBD1. Germline V gives CDR1 SQVTM, CDR2 ANQGSEA. The CDR3 consists of 13 residues. V gave up 7 bases and J gave up 3 bases; unmatched junction bases: 7. CDR3 DNA sequence: TGCAGCGCAGAGACAGGGGTCGACACTGAAGCTTTCTTT. It translates to CSAETGVDTEAFF.

The V call is TRBV9, the J call TRBJ1-5; no definite D call. With 4 bases removed from V and 2 bases from J, the gap between germline ends came to 16 bases. Germline loops: CDR1 SGDLS, CDR2 YYNGEE. The CDR3 spans 16 residues. In DNA, the CDR3 is TGTGCCAGCAGCTGCAAAAGGGTGAAGGGCAATCAGCCCCAGCATTTT. Amino acids: CASSCKRVKGNQPQHF.

A note on this clonotype: An end of the junction does not agree with germline; a read error may underlie this. V and J are TRBV9 and TRBJ1-2; D may be TRBD1 (6 bases). The CDR3 length is 15 residues. Germline V gene lookup returns CDR1 SGDLS and CDR2 YYNGEE. CDR3 in amino acids: CASSSGGSTEYVYTF. CDR3 sequence (DNA): TGTGCCAGCAGCTCCGGGGGCTCTACCGAATATGTCTACACCTTC.

The table lists this clonotype with a few counts. V is TRBV20-1 and J is TRBJ1-5; 9 bases fit TRBD1. Germline V CDR1 and CDR2: DFQATT, SNEGSKA (reference sequence). CDR3 length equals 13 residues. V lost 6 bases to trimming and J lost 9 bases; unmatched junction nucleotides: 9. CDR3 amino acids: CSARTGDLRPQHF. The CDR3, as DNA: TGCAGTGCCAGGACAGGGGATTTACGGCCCCAGCATTTT.

V is TRBV15 and J is TRBJ1-4; D is possibly TRBD1 (5 bases). The V end lost 3 bases, the J end lost 3 bases, and 11 bases lay between the germline ends. This CDR3 contains 15 residues. In germline, CDR1 is LNHNV, CDR2 YYDKDF (reference sequence). This chain's CDR3 is CATSSVDRANEKLFF. The CDR3 DNA follows: TGTGCCACCAGCAGTGTAGACAGAGCTAATGAAAAACTGTTTTTT.